This T cell receptor (beta chain) appears in the sequencing data of a study of T cells after yellow fever vaccination. About the research overall: It was SMART-Seq v4 Ultra Low Input that prepared the fractions with low cell numbers.

Findings and caveats of the study: Researchers report a weaker secondary response that nonetheless peaked faster, day 5 versus 15. Subsequent booster samples again held most clones from primary vaccination (nearly 98% CD4, over 80% CD8).

MiXCR, applied by TCRdb to the 5' RACE reads, yields one record per CDR3 protein. Of some 240,000 distinct CDR3 sequences in the sample, roughly 3.5% were seen once. Germline trimming cut 6 bases from V and 4 bases from J; bases unmatched to any gene: 5. Germline-derived CDR1 and CDR2 are MNHNS and SASEGT. The CDR3 has 13 residues. This clonotype appeared many times. Its specificity is not known. Specimen: PBMCs, collected 15 days after the yellow fever booster vaccination. The V gene is TRBV6-1, the J gene TRBJ1-2; 7 bases line up with TRBD1. The sequence derives from a young man who received the YFV17D yellow fever vaccine. The CDR3, as DNA: TGTGCCAGCAGAGCAGGACAGGTCTATGGCTACACCTTC. Translating it yields CASRAGQVYGYTF.